This is a list of T cell receptor beta chains from one sample in a study of cytomegalovirus exposure and HLA in healthy donors. Sequencing used immunoSEQ multiplex PCR; TCRdb keeps in-frame clones, though not all of them. The table records approximately 160,000 clones, 70% to 90% of them present only once. The sequencing input was PBMCs. Source of these receptors: a girl between 10 and 17 years old in good health and CMV-seropositive. The conserved cysteine and the conserved F or W are not part of the CDR3 here.

>TRBJ2-4|TRBV27
ASSLSGSLAKNIQY
>TRBJ1-1|TRBV7-8
ASSKRANTEAF
>TRBJ1-2|TRBV7-2
ASSLALSVEDSYGYT
>TRBJ1-2|TRBV6-5
ASSYAPGRTNYGYT
>TRBJ2-2|TRBV9
ASSPGLAGNTGELF
>TRBJ1-1|TRBV19
ASSINRVNTEAF
>TRBJ2-3|TRBV2
ASSDLAGARVDTQY
>TRBJ2-1|TRBV7-6
ASSDDMSGGAKYNEQF
>TRBJ2-6|TRBV5-4
ASSPPGSGANVLT
>TRBJ1-1|TRBV9
ASSVSGKNTEAF
>TRBJ2-1|TRBV6-6
ASSSGLAVEQF
>TRBJ1-1|TRBV5-4
ASSLPTGGWNTEAF
>TRBJ2-5|TRBV6-5
ASSYSGTGGGQTQY
>TRBJ1-2|TRBV20-1
SSDPGGGYT
>TRBJ1-5|TRBV2
ASSDLAGGLGQPQH
>TRBJ1-4|TRBV5-6
ASSLDSAEKLF
>TRBJ2-7|TRBV28
ASSQPGHSSYEQY
>TRBJ2-1|TRBV27
ASRITSVSYNEQF
>TRBJ2-1|TRBV5-6
ASSLGLSEVSF
>TRBJ1-1|TRBV5-1
ASSLGQGGTEAF
>TRBJ2-5|TRBV6-1
ASLGPGQGLRTQY
>TRBJ2-7|TRBV6-1
ASSERWGGLTFYEQY
>TRBJ2-1|TRBV7-9
ASSLLGRGWNEQF
>TRBJ2-6|TRBV2
ASSGAGVLTSGANVLT
>TRBJ1-2|TRBV9
ASSVEEGPLGYT
>TRBJ2-3|TRBV6-5
ASSYRGGIDTQY
>TRBJ2-2|TRBV7-7
ASSHRRMRTGRDNTGELF
>TRBJ1-2|TRBV2
ASSGTGLYGYT
>TRBJ1-1|TRBV7-2
ASSYVLPEAF
>TRBJ2-2|TRBV7-9
ASSRDRGTGELF
>TRBJ2-7|TRBV4-1
ASSQWDRDGEQY
>TRBJ1-4|TRBV19
ASSMRTGVDEKLF
>TRBJ2-7|TRBV11-3
ASSPGHYEQY
>TRBJ2-3|TRBV7-9
ASSFNGNTQY
>TRBJ1-1|TRBV5-4
ASSAWDRAF
>NA|TRBV7-3
ASSSTPDYEQY
>TRBJ2-5|TRBV5-1
ASSLTSGGGETQY
>TRBJ1-5|TRBV5-8
ASSSWDRGSNQPQH
>TRBJ1-3|TRBV2
ASSEFGPGRFTGWGNTIY
>TRBJ1-1|TRBV18
ASSRSDSKAF
>TRBJ2-5|TRBV27
ASSLLRDSQETQY
>TRBJ2-1|TRBV9
ASSVRSIYNEQF
>TRBJ2-2|TRBV14
ASRRGNGELF
>TRBJ2-5|TRBV5-4
ASSSYGRGVWQAETQY
>TRBJ1-4|TRBV27
ASSAQGTVEKLF
>TRBJ1-1|TRBV7-3
ASGDYGAEAF
>TRBJ2-2|TRBV5-1
ASSLESYGTGELF
>TRBJ2-3|TRBV6-4
ASSESSGVTDTQY
>TRBJ2-3|TRBV6-5
ASRETGTDTQY
>TRBJ1-2|TRBV4-1
ASSPPDREQGYT
>TRBJ1-1|TRBV4-1
ASSQWESLGQSTEAF
>TRBJ1-1|TRBV9
ASSVVGREAF
>TRBJ1-5|TRBV6-5
ASSYIPGPNQPQH
>TRBJ1-4|TRBV9
ASSVGVDRINEKLF